This note documents a single T cell receptor (beta chain) sequence. The antigen it recognizes is unknown. The input lacks base qualities; no much larger clone sits a single base away. Using the deep immunoSEQ assay, TCR CDR3 regions were amplified from genomic DNA by multiplex PCR. Extracted genomic DNA from each cell subset was spread evenly across all wells of several immunoSEQ 96-well plates, with each plate serving as a replicate. For sorted subsets, approximately 0.2 ug of genomic DNA, equivalent to around 31,000 T cell genomes, went into each replicate PCR. Purified libraries were measured with a Qubit 3.0 fluorometer, size-checked on a Bioanalyzer 2100, and measured again with the KAPA Library Quantification kit. A separate single-read 150-cycle Illumina NextSeq 550 flow cell was used to sequence each immunoSEQ 96-well plate. The authors' pipeline ran thus. Because only junctional sequences without quality scores were contained in the immunoSEQ output, filtering matching that applied to full-length reads could not be performed. Sequences were annotated with PyIR, a Python wrapper for IgBLAST v1.9, using IMGT germline references to assign V/J genes and CDR3. Reads with weak V/J assignments (E-value above 1e-6), missing CDR3, stop codons, out-of-frame junctions, or ambiguous translated residues were removed. A V3J clonotype was defined by an identical inferred V gene, J gene, and CDR3 amino acid sequence. Percentage overlap between repertoires was calculated by dividing the number of shared unique clonotypes by the size of the smaller repertoire. Three approaches were used to assess repertoire richness: RTK rarefaction, the Chao1 estimator, and Recon v2.1 estimates of unobserved clonotypes. For all TCRbeta clonotypes obtained by the gDNA method from a few donors, generation probabilities were computed with OLGA. Drawn from immuneACCESS, this table holds only the in-frame rearrangements with V and J called that TCRdb kept. Clones are partly lost; checked studies trace under half to an unresolved V gene and leave the rest unexplained. The DNA gave D and trimming, while V, J and clone size come from that table. Across this sample there are 2 million to 3 million clones, with roughly 93% seen only once. About 0.39% of the sample rests with the top ten.

The record originates from a study of shared clonotypes between healthy human individuals (dated by TCRdb to about 2020). As for the study more broadly: A couple of women and three men aged 18 to 49 years were included in the cohort. For each donor, three plates each were used for CD4 naive and CD4 memory, two plates were used for CD8 naive, and one plate was used for CD8 memory. To estimate repertoire size and how much clonotypes are shared between individuals, the study performed deep sequencing of blood TCR repertoires from a few healthy adults. To increase sequencing depth and limit assay-specific biases, TCR repertoire library preparation and sequencing were carried out by different laboratories using diverse techniques. Leukapheresis yielded between about 0.9 and 9 billion PBMCs per donor.

The study at large found these results: Even with the large sequencing depth, rarefaction of the sorted-subset datasets indicated that sequencing was incomplete. Clonotypes shared by all four sorted-subset donors showed higher generation probabilities than non-shared clonotypes. Pairwise subsampling led to the expectation that sequencing depth would affect the degree of clonotype sharing among donors. Sampling was limited to blood, and TCR repertoires in tissue likely differ from TCR repertoires in blood. When a handful of donors were compared, the shared fraction of clonotypes was 5% to 6.5% for naive CD4, approximately 3.5% for naive CD8, about 2.4% for memory CD4, and 0.35% to 0.5% for memory CD8. Because the study included a small number of donors, the genetic and exposure-history diversity represented was limited. Larger estimated clonotype richness was generally found for naive subsets than for memory subsets.

CDR1 MNHEY and CDR2 SMNVEV were looked up in the germline V gene (reference sequence). A distance of 11 bases separates the germline ends of V and J, which lose 10 bases and 3 bases respectively. Measured from the cysteine to the phenylalanine, the CDR3 is 12 residues long. The kept DNA is CDR3 alone, 36 bases in frame from the first base. The donors were healthy, HIV-negative adults who had no recently reported acute infections or vaccinations. Only Caucasian adults living in Nashville, Tennessee, USA were represented among the donors. Magnetic negative selection was used to enrich CD4+ T cells, after which naive cells were positively selected on CD45RA and the negative fraction became the memory subset. Blood was collected by leukapheresis, and PBMCs were isolated by Ficoll-Histopaque density gradient centrifugation and then cryopreserved in liquid nitrogen vapor phase. Purity and quantity of every magnetically sorted T cell population were checked by analytical flow cytometry. Genomic DNA was isolated from each sorted fraction and quantified by UV absorbance on a Nanodrop 2000c.

The sequence was obtained from a man between 18 and 29 years old in good health. Some clones in this sample may be carry-over from other donors' samples. The chain employs TRBV27 and TRBJ2-3; a weak D assignment points to TRBD1 (6 bases agree). Sample: naive CD4+ T cells from PBMCs. The cell subset or site label, as the study defines it: CD45RA+ positively selected. The CDR3 loop reads CATRTGTDTQYF. The sequenced DNA is TGTGCCACCAGAACAGGGACAGATACGCAGTATTTT.